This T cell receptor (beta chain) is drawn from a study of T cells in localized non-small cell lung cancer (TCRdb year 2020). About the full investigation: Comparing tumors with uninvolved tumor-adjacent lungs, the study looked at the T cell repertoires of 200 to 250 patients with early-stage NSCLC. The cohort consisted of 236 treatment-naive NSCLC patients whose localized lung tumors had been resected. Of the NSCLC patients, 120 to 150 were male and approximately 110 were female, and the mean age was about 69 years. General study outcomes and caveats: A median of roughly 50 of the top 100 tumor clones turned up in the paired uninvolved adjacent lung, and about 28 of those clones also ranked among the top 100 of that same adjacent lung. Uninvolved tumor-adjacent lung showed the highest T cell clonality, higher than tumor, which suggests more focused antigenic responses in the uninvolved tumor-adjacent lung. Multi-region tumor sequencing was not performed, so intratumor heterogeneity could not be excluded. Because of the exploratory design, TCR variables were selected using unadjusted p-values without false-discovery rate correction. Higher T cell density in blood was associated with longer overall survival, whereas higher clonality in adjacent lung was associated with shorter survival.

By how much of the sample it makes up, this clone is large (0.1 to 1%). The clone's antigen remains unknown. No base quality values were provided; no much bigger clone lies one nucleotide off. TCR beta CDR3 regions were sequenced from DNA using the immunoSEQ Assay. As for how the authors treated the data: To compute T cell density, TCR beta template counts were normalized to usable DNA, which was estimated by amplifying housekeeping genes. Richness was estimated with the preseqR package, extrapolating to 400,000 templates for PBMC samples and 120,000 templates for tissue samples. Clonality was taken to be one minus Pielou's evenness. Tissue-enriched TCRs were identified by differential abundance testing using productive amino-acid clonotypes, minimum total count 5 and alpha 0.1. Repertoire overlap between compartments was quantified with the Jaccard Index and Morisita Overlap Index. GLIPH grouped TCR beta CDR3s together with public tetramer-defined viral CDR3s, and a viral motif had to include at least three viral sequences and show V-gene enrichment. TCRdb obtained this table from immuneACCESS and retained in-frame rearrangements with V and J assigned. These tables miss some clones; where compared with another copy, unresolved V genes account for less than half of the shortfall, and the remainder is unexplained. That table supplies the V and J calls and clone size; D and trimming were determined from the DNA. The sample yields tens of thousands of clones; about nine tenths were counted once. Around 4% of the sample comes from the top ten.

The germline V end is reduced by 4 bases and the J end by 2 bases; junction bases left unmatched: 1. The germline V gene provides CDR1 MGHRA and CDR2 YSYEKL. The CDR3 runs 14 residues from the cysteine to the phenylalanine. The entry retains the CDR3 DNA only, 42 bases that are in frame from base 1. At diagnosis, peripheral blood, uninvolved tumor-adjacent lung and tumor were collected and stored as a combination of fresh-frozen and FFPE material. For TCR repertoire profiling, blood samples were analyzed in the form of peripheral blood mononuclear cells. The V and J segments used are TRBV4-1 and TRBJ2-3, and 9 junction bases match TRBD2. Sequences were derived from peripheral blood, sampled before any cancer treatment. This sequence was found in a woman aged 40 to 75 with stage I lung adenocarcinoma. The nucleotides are TGCGCCAGCAGCCTAGCGGGGGACACAGATACGCAGTATTTT. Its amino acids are CASSLAGDTDTQYF.